Presented here are 6 T cell receptor beta chains from one specimen sequenced in a study of blood T cells in healthy people across ages. PCR was performed a second time for 7 to 11 cycles using a sample-barcoded 5' primer and a J-beta primer mix. TCRdb recomputed calls from the 5' RACE reads with MiXCR, one row per CDR3 protein. The sample holds roughly 410,000 distinct CDR3 sequences; more than 45% are singletons and the top ten take around 53%. Sequenced sample: blood. The source of these receptors is a man aged 55 to 70 in good health.

J is TRBJ2-7 and V is TRBV12-3 or TRBV12-4; 14 bases line up with TRBD2. The CDR3 is 13 amino acids. V was clipped by 10 bases and J by 4 bases; unmatched bases: 3. DNA for the CDR3: TGTGCCACGCGACTAGCGGGGGGGTACGAGCAGTACTTC. It is translated as CATRLAGGYEQYF.

This sequence joins TRBV4-1 and TRBJ2-4; D gene ambiguous. V was clipped by 0 bases and J by 0 bases, with 6 bases between them. CDR1 and CDR2 (germline): MGHRA, YSYEKL. The CDR3 is made up of 15 amino acids. CDR3 nucleotide sequence: TGCGCCAGCAGCCAAGATCGGGTAGCCAAAAACATTCAGTACTTC. Protein: CASSQDRVAKNIQYF.

The chain uses TRBV24-1 and TRBJ2-6; D tentatively fits TRBD1 or TRBD2 (5 bases each). The length of the CDR3 is 15 residues. With 6 bases removed from V and 4 bases from J, the gap between germline ends came to 12 bases. CDR1 is KGHDR, CDR2 SFDVKD, per germline. The CDR3, as DNA: TGTGCCACCAGTCTACGGGGCTCGGGGGCCAACGTCCTGACTTTC. This gives the protein CATSLRGSGANVLTF.

Concerning this clonotype: A much more abundant neighbour one base away suggests this may be a read error. The chain uses TRBV2 and TRBJ2-3, with a tentative D call TRBD2 (7 bases). The CDR3 loop spans 16 amino acids. Germline-derived CDR1 and CDR2 are SNHLY and FYNNEI. The DNA for the CDR3 is TGTGCCCGCAGGGGAATGGCTAGCGGACGCACAGATACGCAGTATTTT. Its protein is CARRGMASGRTDTQYF. Full variable domain (missing parts from reference TRBV2 and TRBJ2-3): EPEVTQTPSHQVTQMGQEVILRCVPISNHLYFYWYRQILGQKVEFLVSFYNNEISEKSEIFDDQFSVERPDGSNFTLKIRSTKLEDSAMYFCARRGMASGRTDTQYFGPGTRLTVL.

The J gene is TRBJ2-2, the V gene TRBV7-3, with D unresolved. The CDR3 has 15 amino acids. The V end was cut by 5 bases, the J end by 0 bases, with 10 bases between. Germline values: CDR1 SGHTA, CDR2 FQGTGA. The CDR3 here is CASSQSNANTGELFF. The CDR3 DNA is TGTGCCAGCAGCCAATCTAACGCGAACACCGGGGAGCTGTTTTTT. Based on the CDR3 plus reference TRBV7-3 and TRBJ2-2, the full variable domain is GAGVSQTPSNKVTEKGKYVELRCDPISGHTALYWYRQSLGQGPEFLIYFQGTGAADDSGLPNDRFFAVRPEGSVSTLKIQRTERGDSAVYLCASSQSNANTGELFFGEGSRLTVL.

CDR3 nucleotide sequence: TGCAGTGCTAGAGATTTCAGGGGCCACGAGCAGTACTTC. This translates into CSARDFRGHEQYF. The chain joins TRBV20-1 to TRBJ2-7; TRBD1 is a possible D gene (6 bases). CDR1 and CDR2 from the germline V gene are DFQATT and SNEGSKA (reference sequence). V was trimmed by 0 bases and J by 5 bases, leaving 11 bases between them. This CDR3 is 13 amino acids long.